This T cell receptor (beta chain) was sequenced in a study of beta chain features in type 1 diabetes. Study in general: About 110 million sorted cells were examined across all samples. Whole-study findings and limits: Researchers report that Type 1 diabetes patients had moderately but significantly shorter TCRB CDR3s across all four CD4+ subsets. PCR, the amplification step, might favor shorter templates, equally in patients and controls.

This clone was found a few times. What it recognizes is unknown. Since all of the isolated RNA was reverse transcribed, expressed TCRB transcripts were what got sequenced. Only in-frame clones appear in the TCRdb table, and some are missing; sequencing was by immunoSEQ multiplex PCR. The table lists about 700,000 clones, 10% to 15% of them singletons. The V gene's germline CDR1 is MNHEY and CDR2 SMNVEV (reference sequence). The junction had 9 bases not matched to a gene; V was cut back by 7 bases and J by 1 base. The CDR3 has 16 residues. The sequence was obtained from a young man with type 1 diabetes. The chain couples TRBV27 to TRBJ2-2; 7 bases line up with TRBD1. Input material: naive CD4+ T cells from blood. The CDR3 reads CASTRQGLGNTGELFF. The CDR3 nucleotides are TGTGCCAGCACCAGACAGGGTTTAGGGAACACCGGGGAGCTGTTTTTT.